Presented here are 5 T cell receptor beta chains from one specimen sequenced in a study of blood T cell repertoires in COVID-19. The data were produced by immunoSEQ multiplex PCR, yet TCRdb's version contains in-frame clones alone and is incomplete. Seen here are 45,000 to 50,000 clones, approximately 83% observed once, and the top ten hold 7% to 10%. Sequencing input: peripheral blood. These receptors all come from a man older than 75 in a cohort sampled during active COVID-19.

This sequence joins TRBV18 and TRBJ1-2, with D unresolved. V lost 1 base and J 8 bases, leaving 11 bases between the germline ends. CDR1 is KGHSH and CDR2 is LQKENI in the germline V gene. This CDR3 spans 13 amino acids. The CDR3 spells CASSPRGERGYTF. The DNA for the CDR3 is TGTGCCAGCTCACCACGTGGAGAGAGGGGCTACACCTTC.

The rearrangement uses TRBV27 and TRBJ1-6; 8 nucleotides line up with TRBD1. The CDR3 has 15 residues. Germline CDR1 reads MNHEY; CDR2 reads SMNVEV (reference sequence). V was pared by 5 bases and J by 7 bases, with 7 bases of the junction left unmatched. For the CDR3, the DNA is TGTGCCAGCAGTCCCGGACAGGGAAGGAATTCACCCCTCCACTTT. Its protein is CASSPGQGRNSPLHF.

This sequence joins TRBV6-4 and TRBJ1-1, with a possible D match to TRBD1 (6 bases). Trimming removed 3 bases at V and 0 bases at J, with 8 bases between. The V gene's germline CDR1 is MRHNA and CDR2 SNTAGT. This CDR3 contains 14 residues. The CDR3 region is CASSEGGLNTEAFF. CDR3 in DNA: TGTGCCAGCAGTGAGGGGGGGCTGAACACTGAAGCTTTCTTT.

For the CDR3, the DNA is TGTGCCAGCAGCCTGAGGGATCAGCCCCAGCATTTT. This sequence encodes CASSLRDQPQHF. J is TRBJ1-5 and V is TRBV5-6; no clear D. Germline V gene sequence: CDR1 SGHDT, CDR2 YYEEEE. Trimming stripped 4 bases from V and 5 bases from J, with 7 bases between. The CDR3 has 12 residues.

This sequence joins TRBV27 and TRBJ2-1; TRBD2 matches at 8 bases. Per germline, CDR1 MNHEY and CDR2 SMNVEV (reference sequence). The CDR3 runs 14 residues. V gave up 7 bases and J gave up 7 bases; unmatched junction bases: 9. DNA for the CDR3: TGTGCCAGCAAGGGAGCGGGAGTCCAGAATGAGCAGTTCTTC. Translated, it gives CASKGAGVQNEQFF.